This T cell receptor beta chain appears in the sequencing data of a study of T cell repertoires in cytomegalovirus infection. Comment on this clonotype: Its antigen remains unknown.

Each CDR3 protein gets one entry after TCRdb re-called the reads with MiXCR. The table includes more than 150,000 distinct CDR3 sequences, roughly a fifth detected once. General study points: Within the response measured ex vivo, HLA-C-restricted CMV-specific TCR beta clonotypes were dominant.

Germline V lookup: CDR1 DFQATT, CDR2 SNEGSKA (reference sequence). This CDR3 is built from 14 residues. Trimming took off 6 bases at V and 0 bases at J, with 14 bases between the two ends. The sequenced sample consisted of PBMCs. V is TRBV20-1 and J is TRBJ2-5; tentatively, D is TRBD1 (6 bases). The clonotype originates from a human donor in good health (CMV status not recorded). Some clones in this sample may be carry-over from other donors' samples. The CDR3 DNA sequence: TGCAGTGCCAAGGTCCCAGGGGACCAAGAGACCCAGTACTTC. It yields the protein CSAKVPGDQETQYF.